Below are 20 T cell receptor beta chains sequenced from a single sample in a study of T cells after yellow fever vaccination. TCRdb re-called the 5' RACE reads with MiXCR, one entry per CDR3 protein. The table shows 600,000 to 750,000 distinct CDR3 sequences, with roughly an eighth occurring only once. The sample in question was PBMCs, obtained on the day of the yellow fever booster vaccination. Every receptor here comes from a man younger than 40 who received the YFV17D yellow fever vaccine.

This clonotype was seen only a few times. This chain joins TRBV29-1 and TRBJ2-7; D may be TRBD2 (7 bases). CDR3 length: 14 residues. In germline, CDR1 is SQVTM, CDR2 ANQGSEA. V dropped 3 bases and J dropped 7 bases, with 19 bases sitting between them. CDR3 amino acids: CSVETRGGGVEQYF. CDR3 nucleotide sequence: TGCAGCGTTGAGACCCGAGGCGGGGGCGTTGAGCAGTACTTC.

This clonotype has a handful of counts. This chain links TRBV7-2 with TRBJ2-3; either TRBD1 or TRBD2 may fit D (5 bases each). The V gene lost 1 base and the J gene lost 6 bases, with 17 bases spanning the gap. The CDR3 is 16 amino acids. Germline loops: CDR1 SGHTA, CDR2 FQGNSA. CDR3 nucleotide sequence: TGTGCCAGCAGCTTAGTTGCAGGGCAAGGGGACGATACGCAGTATTTT. It yields the protein CASSLVAGQGDDTQYF.

The V gene is TRBV28, the J gene TRBJ1-5; 7 bases align to TRBD1. The CDR3 has 17 amino acids. Germline CDR1 is MDHEN and CDR2 is SYDVKM. Trimming removed 7 bases from V and 7 bases from J; junction bases left unmatched: 19. For the CDR3, the DNA is TGTGCCAGCACCATTACAGTAGGGGACAGCAGTGGGCAGCCCCAGCATTTT. Protein sequence: CASTITVGDSSGQPQHF.

This clonotype was recorded a few times. The genes are TRBV7-6 and TRBJ2-2; 11 nucleotides match TRBD1. This CDR3 has 16 residues. J gave up 6 bases and V 2 bases, and 5 bases lay outside the gene matches. Germline V gene sequence: CDR1 SGHVS, CDR2 FNYEAQ. CDR3 in DNA: TGTGCCAGCAGCTTACGAGGGACAGGGGGTTCCGGGGAGCTGTTTTTT. Translating gives CASSLRGTGGSGELFF.

This clonotype came up many times. The J gene is TRBJ2-3, the V gene TRBV29-1, with unresolved D. Trimming left V 3 bases short and J 2 bases short, with 12 bases between. The length of the CDR3 is 14 residues. Germline V CDR1 and CDR2: SQVTM, ANQGSEA. CDR3 DNA: TGCAGCGTTGAGCGGCTAGGAAACACAGATACGCAGTATTTT. Translated, it gives CSVERLGNTDTQYF.

This clonotype showed up just a few times. This sequence joins TRBV12-3 or TRBV12-4 and TRBJ2-7, with D possibly matching TRBD1 (5 bases). The CDR3 contains 14 residues. V was clipped by 7 bases and J by 2 bases, with 15 bases between them. The CDR3 sequence: CASTSEDIAYEQYF. The CDR3 DNA sequence: TGTGCCAGCACTTCCGAGGACATTGCCTACGAGCAGTACTTC.

This clonotype was counted a few times. This chain's CDR3 is CASSLPVYNEQFF. The CDR3, as DNA: TGTGCCAGCAGCCTCCCAGTGTACAATGAGCAGTTCTTC. The chain joins TRBV7-2 to TRBJ2-1; D unresolved. Per the germline V gene, CDR1 is SGHTA and CDR2 is FQGNSA. The CDR3 sequence is 13 residues long. Trimming shortened V by 5 bases and J by 4 bases, and 9 bases separated the two germline ends. Combining the CDR3 with reference TRBV7-2 and TRBJ2-1 gives the whole variable domain GAGVSQSPSNKVTEKGKDVELRCDPISGHTALYWYRQSLGQGLEFLIYFQGNSAPDKSGLPSDRFSAERTGGSVSTLTIQRTQQEDSAVYLCASSLPVYNEQFFGPGTRLTVL.

The rearrangement joins TRBV27 to TRBJ1-2; TRBD1 matches 7 bases. The CDR3 is 15 amino acids. Per the germline V gene, CDR1 is MNHEY and CDR2 is SMNVEV (reference sequence). V lost 7 bases, J lost 2 bases, and 10 bases stayed unmatched. CDR3 region: CASTIRQGGNYGYTF. The CDR3 region has the DNA TGTGCCAGCACCATAAGACAGGGAGGGAACTATGGCTACACCTTC.

DNA of the CDR3: TGTGCCATCAGTGATCTTCGAGGCGGTAGCGGGCCCTCCTACGAGCAGTACTTC. Its translation: CAISDLRGGSGPSYEQYF. This chain joins TRBV10-3 and TRBJ2-7; 7 bases map to TRBD2. The CDR3 consists of 18 residues. With 3 bases clipped from V and 0 bases from J, the junction kept 14 bases outside the gene matches. Germline-derived CDR1 and CDR2 are ENHRY and SYGVKD.

This clonotype was counted a few times. The chain uses TRBV10-3 and TRBJ1-5; D perhaps matches TRBD1 (6 bases). The V end lost 3 bases, the J end lost 7 bases, and 13 bases lay between the germline ends. This CDR3 region has 14 residues. The germline CDR1 and CDR2 sequences are ENHRY and SYGVKD. CDR3 amino acids: CAISDSGAVQPQHF. Written as DNA, the CDR3 is TGTGCCATCAGTGACTCAGGGGCTGTGCAGCCCCAGCATTTT.

V and J are TRBV5-1 and TRBJ2-2; TRBD1 matches 7 bases. Germline loops: CDR1 SGHRS, CDR2 YFSETQ. The trim removed 4 bases at V and 7 bases at J, leaving 7 bases unmatched. The CDR3 is 14 amino acids. CDR3 sequence: CASSGDRVYGELFF. In DNA form, the CDR3 reads TGCGCCAGCAGCGGAGACAGGGTCTACGGGGAGCTGTTTTTT.

V is TRBV5-8 and J is TRBJ2-4; the D is unclear. Germline CDR1 and CDR2: SGHTS and YDEGEE. With 7 bases removed from V and 0 bases from J, the gap between germline ends came to 8 bases. This CDR3 has 13 residues. CDR3 loop: CASEYLAKNIQYF. For the CDR3, the DNA is TGTGCCAGCGAATATTTAGCCAAAAACATTCAGTACTTC. The full variable domain, its missing parts supplied by reference TRBV5-8 and TRBJ2-4, is EAGVTQSPTHLIKTRGQQATLRCSPISGHTSVYWYQQALGLGLQFLLWYDEGEERNRGNFPPRFSGRQFPNYSSELNVNALELEDSALYLCASEYLAKNIQYFGAGTRLSVL.

This clonotype was counted between two and nine times. The genes are TRBV29-1 and TRBJ2-7; 8 bases are a match to TRBD1. J gave up 0 bases and V 8 bases, and 9 bases lay outside the gene matches. Germline lookup yields CDR1 SQVTM and CDR2 ANQGSEA. CDR3 length equals 14 residues. This CDR3 is CSFSGTGSSYEQYF. In DNA, the CDR3 is TGCAGCTTTTCGGGGACAGGAAGCTCCTACGAGCAGTACTTC.

This sequence joins TRBV6-2 or TRBV6-3 and TRBJ2-2; 8 nucleotides agree with TRBD1. The CDR3 is made up of 13 amino acids. Germline CDR1 and CDR2: MNHEY and SVGEGT. V shed 6 bases, J shed 6 bases, and the junction held 3 bases outside the gene matches. The CDR3 region has the DNA TGTGCCAGCAGAGTGGACAGGGCCGGGGAGCTGTTTTTT. Amino acid sequence: CASRVDRAGELFF.

J is TRBJ2-7 and V is TRBV6-1; TRBD1 aligns across 7 bases. This CDR3 spans 15 amino acids. Germline CDR1 MNHNS, CDR2 SASEGT. The V segment lost 6 bases and the J segment 3 bases; nucleotides outside the gene matches: 11. Written as DNA, the CDR3 is TGTGCCAGCAGCCGTAGATGGGCAGGGGGCTACGAGCAGTACTTC. Its protein product is CASSRRWAGGYEQYF.

V usage is TRBV7-8 and J usage is TRBJ2-4; D unresolved. The CDR3 spans 16 residues. Germline loops: CDR1 SGHVS, CDR2 FQNEAQ. The V end was cut by 5 bases, the J end by 1 base, with 15 bases between. Here the CDR3 DNA reads TGTGCCAGCAGCCCAGGACGGTTCGGGGCCAAAAACATTCAGTACTTC. This codes for CASSPGRFGAKNIQYF.

This chain connects TRBV20-1 to TRBJ1-5; 7 bases map to TRBD1. The junction had 3 bases not matched to a gene; V was cut back by 1 base and J by 0 bases. This CDR3 has 15 amino acids. Germline values: CDR1 DFQATT, CDR2 SNEGSKA (reference sequence). The CDR3 DNA is TGCAGTGCTAGAGTGGGACAGATTAGCAATCAGCCCCAGCATTTT. Protein sequence: CSARVGQISNQPQHF.

The chain uses TRBV6-6 and TRBJ2-7, with TRBD1 identical over 7 bases. The CDR3 has 12 amino acids. J gave up 9 bases and V 6 bases, and 8 bases lay outside the gene matches. In germline, CDR1 is MNHNY, CDR2 SVGAGI (reference sequence). This chain's CDR3 is CASSQGQAWQYF. The CDR3 DNA reads as TGTGCCAGCAGCCAAGGACAGGCATGGCAGTACTTC.

This clonotype appeared once. The junction departs from germline at one end; a sequencing error may be responsible. The chain couples TRBV6-1 to TRBJ1-4; 10 bases agree with TRBD1. Germline loops: CDR1 MNHNS, CDR2 SASEGT. The CDR3 has 14 residues. CDR3 in DNA: TGTGCCAGCGGTGAGACAGGGGGCTATGAAAAACTGTTTTTT. Amino acids: CASGETGGYEKLFF.

V usage is TRBV10-1 and J usage is TRBJ1-1; the D gene is possibly TRBD1 (6 bases). Germline CDR1 is WNHNN and CDR2 is SYGVQD (reference sequence). This CDR3 is 13 amino acids long. Trimming stripped 6 bases from V and 3 bases from J, with 11 bases between. The CDR3 DNA sequence: TGCGCCAGCAGACAGGGACCCTACACTGAAGCTTTCTTT. Translation gives CASRQGPYTEAFF.